By proportion, the clone carrying this T cell receptor (beta chain) is large (0.1 to 1%). Its specificity is unknown. TCR libraries were prepared from about 15 ng of total RNA with the QIAseq Immune Repertoire TCR panel. TCRdb re-derived calls from the reads in MiXCR, one entry per CDR3 protein. The profile shows about 350 distinct CDR3 sequences, approximately 9.1% of them singletons. This specimen comes from a study of circulating CD8 cells and anti-PD-1 response in melanoma. Looking at the study overall: Every 2 weeks, patients got 3 mg/kg nivolumab intravenously. Study-wide results and limits: Peptide assays on expanded sorted subsets replaced tumor-based reactivity testing. Most experiments lacked replicates. Subset repertoires were largely private at M1, with under 7% shared.

Live CD3+CD8+TCRalphabeta+ cells were sorted into four subsets by PD-1 and/or TIGIT. The CDR3 extends over 15 amino acids. The germline V gene has CDR1 MRHNA and CDR2 SNTAGT. V was clipped by 3 bases and J by 0 bases, with 6 bases between them. The chain is built from TRBV6-4 and TRBJ2-6; D is possibly TRBD1 (5 bases). The origin of this receptor is a human donor with melanoma. The specimen comprised CD8+ T cells from PBMCs, sampled at baseline or after one month of anti-PD-1 therapy (not recorded which). CDR3 DNA: TGTGCCAGCAGTGAGGACATCTCTGGGGCCAACGTCCTGACTTTC. Amino acid sequence: CASSEDISGANVLTF.